The rows below give T cell receptor beta chains drawn from one sample of a study of blood T cell repertoires in COVID-19. Only in-frame clones appear in the TCRdb table, and some are missing; sequencing was by immunoSEQ multiplex PCR. The data hold approximately 200,000 clones, with roughly four fifths observed a single time. The sequenced sample consisted of peripheral blood. These receptors were obtained from a woman between 50 and 59 years old with acute or convalescent COVID-19. Both conserved end residues are part of each CDR3. D genes are given only for firm matches. Size tells how often a clone was seen (once, few, many) or the class of an expanded clone, and some rows leave it out.

CDR3 length	D gene	clone size	V gene	J gene	CDR3 DNA	CDR3 protein
14	.	.	TRBV7-2	TRBJ2-7	TGTGCCAGCAGCCCCAACTACCCCCCCTACGAGCAGTACTTC	CASSPNYPPYEQYF
16	TRBD2	.	TRBV3-1/TRBV3-2	TRBJ2-7	TGTGCCAGCAGCCAAAGGGCTAGCGGGAACTCCTACGAGCAGTACTTC	CASSQRASGNSYEQYF
14	.	.	TRBV9	TRBJ1-6	TGTGCCACCGGGGATGGAGGAGGTAATTCACCCCTCCACTTT	CATGDGGGNSPLHF
15	TRBD1	.	TRBV9	TRBJ1-6	TGTGCCAGCAGCGTGACAGGGGACGGCAATTCACCCCTCCACTTT	CASSVTGDGNSPLHF
15	TRBD2	.	TRBV19	TRBJ2-5	TGTGCCAGTAGGCCGACTAGCGAATTCAGTGGGACCCAGTACTTC	CASRPTSEFSGTQYF
11	.	.	TRBV12-3/TRBV12-4	TRBJ2-1	TGTGCCAGCAGTTTTTTCGAGGAGCAGTTCTTC	CASSFFEEQFF
14	TRBD1	.	TRBV5-1	TRBJ1-4	TGCGCCAGCAGCTGGACAGGGCTTAATGAAAAACTGTTTTTT	CASSWTGLNEKLFF
13	.	.	TRBV9	TRBJ2-6	TGTGCCAGCAGCGCAAACCTCCCAGGCGTCCTGACTTTC	CASSANLPGVLTF
14	.	.	TRBV28	TRBJ1-4	TGTGCCAGCAGCCCGACAGCAACTAATGAAAAACTGTTTTTT	CASSPTATNEKLFF
18	TRBD2	few	TRBV7-8	TRBJ2-2	TGTGCCAGCAGCTTTCGACTAGCGGGGGCCCCGGTCACCGGGGAGCTGTTTTTT	CASSFRLAGAPVTGELFF
13	.	.	TRBV9	TRBJ2-3	TGTGCCAGCAGCTCCCGCTACACAGATACGCAGTATTTT	CASSSRYTDTQYF
13	.	.	TRBV30	TRBJ2-3	TGTGCCTGGAGTGTACAAAGCACAGATACGCAGTATTTT	CAWSVQSTDTQYF
17	.	many	TRBV27	TRBJ1-6	TGTGCCAGCAGTTCCAATCCGCTTAGCTCCTATAATTCACCCCTCCACTTT	CASSSNPLSSYNSPLHF
15	.	.	TRBV18	TRBJ1-1	TGTGCCAGCTCACTCAGTCGGGGTGACAACACTGAAGCTTTCTTT	CASSLSRGDNTEAFF
18	.	few	TRBV2	TRBJ1-4	TGTGCCAGCAGTGAATGGTGGGGCAGGGGACCAACTAATGAAAAACTGTTTTTT	CASSEWWGRGPTNEKLFF
14	TRBD1	.	TRBV2	TRBJ2-7	TGTGCCAGCAATCAGGGACAGGTAACCTACGAGCAGTACTTC	CASNQGQVTYEQYF
15	TRBD1	.	TRBV7-8	TRBJ2-1	TGTGCCAGCAGCTTTGGACAGGGACGTAACAATGAGCAGTTCTTC	CASSFGQGRNNEQFF
15	.	.	TRBV19	TRBJ2-2	TGTGCCAGTAGTATAGGTCAAACAAATACCGGGGAGCTGTTTTTT	CASSIGQTNTGELFF
13	.	.	TRBV7-2	TRBJ1-5	TGTGCCAGCAGCTTAGGACTTGGGCAGCCCCAGCATTTT	CASSLGLGQPQHF
19	.	.	TRBV24-1	TRBJ2-6	TGTGCCACCAGTGATTGGGGCAGCCCAAGTAGATCTGGGGCCAACGTCCTGACTTTC	CATSDWGSPSRSGANVLTF
15	TRBD2	.	TRBV7-2	TRBJ2-5	TGTGCCAGCAGCTTGGGGACTAGCGGCCAAGAGACCCAGTACTTC	CASSLGTSGQETQYF
16	.	.	TRBV19	TRBJ1-4	TGTGCCAGTAGTGCTCTCTCGGGGGTAGTCAATGAAAAACTGTTTTTT	CASSALSGVVNEKLFF
16	TRBD2	.	TRBV14	TRBJ2-3	TGTGCCAGCAGCCAGCGACTAGCGGGGGGGCTGTATACGCAGTATTTT	CASSQRLAGGLYTQYF
12	TRBD2	few	TRBV10-3	TRBJ2-5	TGTGCCATCAGTGAGTCGGGAGGGGCCCAGTACTTC	CAISESGGAQYF
15	TRBD1	few	TRBV7-9	TRBJ2-2	TGTGCCAGCCTTCCGACAGGGGGGATGACCGGGGAGCTGTTTTTT	CASLPTGGMTGELFF
15	TRBD2	.	TRBV19	TRBJ2-1	TGTGCCAGTAGCCTTGGCGGGAGTGACTACAATGAGCAGTTCTTC	CASSLGGSDYNEQFF
15	TRBD2	.	TRBV19	TRBJ2-3	TGTGCCAGTCGTAGGGCGGGAGGGCGGACAGATACGCAGTATTTT	CASRRAGGRTDTQYF
12	.	.	TRBV28	TRBJ1-2	TGTGCCAGCAGTTTACTCCAGTGGGGCTACACCTTC	CASSLLQWGYTF
15	TRBD2	.	TRBV4-1	TRBJ2-1	TGCGCCAGCAGCCCATCAGCGGGAGATGGCAATGAGCAGTTCTTC	CASSPSAGDGNEQFF
15	.	once	TRBV2	TRBJ2-7	TGTGCCAGCACCCCTTACGGCGGGATTACCTACGAGCAGTACTTC	CASTPYGGITYEQYF
13	.	.	TRBV18	TRBJ1-2	TGTGCCAGCTCTTCCGACGGGGTCTATGGCTACACCTTC	CASSSDGVYGYTF
15	.	.	TRBV30	TRBJ1-4	TGTGCCTGGAGTGCCCTCGTGGGGAGGAATGAAAAACTGTTTTTT	CAWSALVGRNEKLFF
14	.	.	TRBV9	TRBJ2-7	TGTGCCAGCAGCGTCCTTGGAGCCTCGGACGAGCAGTACTTC	CASSVLGASDEQYF
16	.	.	TRBV18	TRBJ2-7	TGTGCCAGCTCACCCGGAGCGGCGGCGGGACCTTACGAGCAGTACTTC	CASSPGAAAGPYEQYF
14	TRBD1	.	TRBV24-1	TRBJ2-7	TGTGCCACCAGCGAATCCCGGGACAGGTACGAGCAGTACTTC	CATSESRDRYEQYF
13	.	.	TRBV6-5	TRBJ1-5	TGTGCCAGCTCGGGGGATAGCAATCAGCCCCAGCATTTT	CASSGDSNQPQHF
16	.	.	TRBV7-2	TRBJ1-4	TGTGCCAGCAGCTTGGCGTTGGACAGAAGTAGCGAAAAACTGTTTTTT	CASSLALDRSSEKLFF
13	.	once	TRBV7-9	TRBJ2-7	TGTGCCAGCAGCTTAGCACAGGGCTACGAGCAGTACTTC	CASSLAQGYEQYF
18	TRBD2	many	TRBV7-8	TRBJ2-1	TGTGCCAGCAGCTTACGGCTAGCGGGAGGATACTCCTACAATGAGCAGTTCTTC	CASSLRLAGGYSYNEQFF
14	.	.	TRBV7-2	TRBJ1-2	TGTGCCAGCAGCTATCCCGGGACTAACTATGGCTACACCTTC	CASSYPGTNYGYTF
14	.	.	TRBV3-1/TRBV3-2	TRBJ2-7	TGTGCCAGCAGCCAAGATCCCAGGGGCAACGAGCAGTACTTC	CASSQDPRGNEQYF
16	.	.	TRBV14	TRBJ2-6	TGTGCCAGCGGGGGGACAGTCTCTCCTGGGGCCAACGTCCTGACTTTC	CASGGTVSPGANVLTF
16	.	.	TRBV28	TRBJ1-6	TGTGCCAGCAGTACTACAGGGAGCTCCTATAATTCACCCCTCCACTTT	CASSTTGSSYNSPLHF